The present T cell receptor (beta chain) was sequenced within a study of blood T cell repertoires in COVID-19. About the study: Acute and convalescent COVID-19 samples came from the United States, Italy and Spain.

The protocol was immunoSEQ multiplex PCR, while the TCRdb copy is restricted to in-frame clones and leaves out a portion. There are 110,000 or so clones in the sample; approximately 91% occur only once, and 8% to 8.5% lies in the top ten. Germline V gene sequence: CDR1 SGHTA, CDR2 FQGNSA. The CDR3 spans 14 residues. Between the trimmed V and J ends, which lost 0 bases and 5 bases, there was a span of 10 bases. This chain connects TRBV7-2 to TRBJ2-5; D is possibly TRBD2 (6 bases). The clonotype comes from a woman between 65 and 79 years old who had recovered from COVID-19. The sequenced material came from peripheral blood. The DNA of the CDR3 is TGTGCCAGCAGCTTAGCTGCGGGGTCGGAGACCCAGTACTTC. Protein sequence: CASSLAAGSETQYF.